One and the same sample provided the 15 T cell receptor beta chains below, sequenced in a study of CD8+ T cells in alopecia areata. Treatment here: oral pan-JAK inhibitor, 5-10 mg twice daily. TCR sequencing used cDNA made by reverse transcription of extracted RNA. Measured with immunoSEQ multiplex PCR; TCRdb has only the in-frame clones, and not every one. The sample shows 150,000 to 200,000 clones, less than 80% of them seen only once. Here the sequenced sample was CD4+ T cells sorted from blood, taken at week 24, from a patient treated with tofacitinib. These receptors all come from a human donor with alopecia areata.

This clone came up once. The V gene is TRBV5-1, the J gene TRBJ1-1; a possible D gene is TRBD1 (5 bases). The V gene lost 4 bases and the J gene lost 0 bases, with 10 bases spanning the gap. Germline lookup yields CDR1 SGHRS and CDR2 YFSETQ. The CDR3 sequence is 14 residues long. The CDR3 nucleotides are TGCGCCAGCAGCCCGACAGCGATGAACACTGAAGCTTTCTTT. This sequence encodes CASSPTAMNTEAFF.

The chain joins TRBV7-9 to TRBJ1-1, with 7 nucleotides matching TRBD1. Looked up from germline, CDR1 is SEHNR and CDR2 is FQNEAQ (reference sequence). J was trimmed by 0 bases and V by 3 bases; bases with no gene match: 4. The CDR3 covers 15 residues. DNA for the CDR3: TGTGCCAGCAGCTTCAGGGGGGTAATGAACACTGAAGCTTTCTTT. Translating it yields CASSFRGVMNTEAFF.

This clone was seen a single time. The CDR3 nucleotides are TGCGCCAGCAGCCAAGAGATTGAAGGGGCCTACGAGCAGTACTTC. Its translation: CASSQEIEGAYEQYF. This sequence joins TRBV4-1 and TRBJ2-7; D perhaps matches TRBD1 (5 bases). The V end was cut by 0 bases, the J end by 2 bases, with 11 bases between. CDR1 and CDR2 (germline): MGHRA, YSYEKL. This CDR3 comprises 15 residues.

CDR3 nucleotides: TGTGCCAGCAGCTTCGACAGGGACCAAGAGACCCAGTACTTC. It yields the protein CASSFDRDQETQYF. The J gene is TRBJ2-5, the V gene TRBV7-8, with 7 bases identical to TRBD1. The CDR3 covers 14 residues. CDR1 is SGHVS, CDR2 FQNEAQ, per germline. The V gene end was trimmed by 3 bases and the J gene end by 0 bases; junction bases not matched to a gene: 1.

This chain joins TRBV7-9 and TRBJ2-3; D may be TRBD2 (6 bases). Germline CDR1 and CDR2: SEHNR and FQNEAQ (reference sequence). The V and J ends lost 5 bases and 0 bases respectively, with 12 bases between them. The CDR3 contains 15 residues. The CDR3 nucleotides are TGTGCCAGCAGCCCTGGGGGACTCAGCACAGATACGCAGTATTTT. Its translation: CASSPGGLSTDTQYF.

This clone appeared once. The J gene is TRBJ1-2, the V gene TRBV6-5; tentative D call: TRBD1 (5 bases). Between the trimmed V and J ends, which lost 5 bases and 1 base, there was a span of 14 bases. The CDR3 is made up of 15 amino acids. CDR1 and CDR2 (germline): MNHEY, SVGAGI. As DNA, the CDR3 is TGTGCCAGCAGTCCTACTGGGGGACTTAACTATGGCTACACCTTC. Amino acid sequence: CASSPTGGLNYGYTF.

This clone has only a few counts. This sample also contains other DNA sequences that code for the same CDR3. The rearrangement joins TRBV18 to TRBJ1-2; perhaps TRBD1 as D (6 bases). Trimming removed 3 bases at V and 2 bases at J, with 13 bases between. The V gene's germline CDR1 is KGHSH and CDR2 LQKENI. The CDR3 is made up of 15 amino acids. The CDR3 DNA reads as TGTGCCAGCTCACCGCCCGCTGGGACAAACTATGGCTACACCTTC. Translation gives CASSPPAGTNYGYTF.

This clone was picked up one time. The chain employs TRBV29-1 and TRBJ1-2; D remains unclear. The CDR3 loop spans 12 amino acids. From germline, CDR1 is SQVTM and CDR2 ANQGSEA. The V gene lost 7 bases and the J gene lost 4 bases, with 13 bases spanning the gap. The CDR3 sequence: CSADGSLYGYTF. The CDR3 DNA follows: TGCAGCGCGGACGGCAGCCTCTATGGCTACACCTTC.

The chain has TRBV29-1 and TRBJ2-1; the D is unclear. The CDR3 has 12 amino acids. V was cut by 3 bases and J by 3 bases, with 6 bases left in between. CDR1 and CDR2 (germline): SQVTM, ANQGSEA. CDR3 region: CSVDRVYNEQFF. CDR3 bases: TGCAGCGTTGATAGGGTCTACAATGAGCAGTTCTTC.

The J gene is TRBJ2-7, the V gene TRBV30, with unresolved D. The CDR3 totals 13 residues. V was cut by 4 bases and J by 3 bases, with 13 bases left in between. Germline lookup yields CDR1 GTSNPN and CDR2 SVGIG (reference sequence). In nucleotides, the CDR3 is TGTGCCTGGACCCCCGGATCCAGCTACGAGCAGTACTTC. The encoded protein is CAWTPGSSYEQYF. Variable domain in full (rest from reference TRBV30 and TRBJ2-7): SQTIHQWPATLVQPVGSPLSLECTVEGTSNPNLYWYRQAAGRGLQLLFYSVGIGQISSEVPQNLSASRPQDRQFILSSKKLLLSDSGFYLCAWTPGSSYEQYFGPGTRLTVT.

This clone was detected a few times. CDR3: CASSEALAVTGELFF. CDR3 bases: TGTGCCAGCAGTGAAGCTTTAGCAGTCACCGGGGAGCTGTTTTTT. The chain combines TRBV2 with TRBJ2-2; D uncertain. The CDR3 loop spans 15 amino acids. Trimming removed 0 bases from V and 4 bases from J, with 9 bases in between. Per germline, CDR1 SNHLY and CDR2 FYNNEI. The whole variable domain, remainder taken from reference TRBV2 and TRBJ2-2, is EPEVTQTPSHQVTQMGQEVILRCVPISNHLYFYWYRQILGQKVEFLVSFYNNEISEKSEIFDDQFSVERPDGSNFTLKIRSTKLEDSAMYFCASSEALAVTGELFFGEGSRLTVL.

The genes are TRBV19 and TRBJ2-1; D is undetermined. V was trimmed by 4 bases and J by 10 bases, leaving 23 bases between them. The germline CDR1 and CDR2 sequences are LNHDA and SQIVND (reference sequence). The CDR3 has 16 amino acids. The CDR3 sequence is CASSTLPIGPPREQFF. The CDR3 nucleotides read TGTGCCAGTAGTACTCTCCCTATCGGCCCTCCTCGAGAGCAGTTCTTC. The whole variable domain, filled in from reference TRBV19 and TRBJ2-1, reads DGGITQSPKYLFRKEGQNVTLSCEQNLNHDAMYWYRQDPGQGLRLIYYSQIVNDFQKGDIAEGYSVSREKKESFPLTVTSAQKNPTAFYLCASSTLPIGPPREQFFGPGTRLTVL.

This clone was recorded only once. The chain carries TRBV5-1 and TRBJ2-7, with a weak D call TRBD2 (5 bases). The CDR3 has 15 amino acids. CDR1 and CDR2 from the germline V gene are SGHRS and YFSETQ. V lost 0 bases and J lost 3, with 13 bases in between. The DNA of the CDR3 is TGCGCCAGCAGCTTGGATTCCATCGGGGTCTACGAGCAGTACTTC. Its translation is CASSLDSIGVYEQYF.

Points on this clone: Other DNA sequences from this sample encode an identical CDR3 as well. The chain joins TRBV7-2 to TRBJ1-5, with TRBD1 matching 8 bases. V shed 1 base, J shed 7 bases, and the junction held 6 bases outside the gene matches. This CDR3 has 15 residues. Germline V lookup: CDR1 SGHTA, CDR2 FQGNSA. CDR3 protein: CASSLDQGARQPQHF. The CDR3, as DNA: TGTGCCAGCAGCTTAGACCAGGGGGCCAGGCAGCCCCAGCATTTT.

This chain links TRBV5-1 with TRBJ1-1; D is unclear. V was clipped by 0 bases and J by 3 bases, with 9 bases between them. The CDR3 is made up of 14 amino acids. Germline CDR1 SGHRS, CDR2 YFSETQ. CDR3 coding DNA: TGCGCCAGCAGCTTGGTTAACAGTGACACTGAAGCTTTCTTT. It yields the protein CASSLVNSDTEAFF.